Listed below are T cell receptor beta chains from one sample, sequenced in a study of cytomegalovirus exposure and HLA in healthy donors. The assay was immunoSEQ multiplex PCR, and TCRdb's table has in-frame clones only and misses some. The table includes approximately 180,000 clones, over 70% detected once. The sequenced material came from PBMCs. The receptors come from a woman younger than 45 in good health and CMV-seropositive. CDR3s include the opening cysteine and the closing phenylalanine or tryptophan. The order of the fields is V gene, D gene, clone size, J gene, CDR3 protein, CDR3 DNA. A D gene is named only where the DNA matches it firmly. The size field is filled for only some rows; it gives once, few, many or a size class.

v_call: TRBV6-5; d_call: NA; clone_size: NA; j_call: TRBJ2-7; cdr3_aa: CASSYSWRDTPYEQYF; cdr3_nt: TGTGCCAGCAGTTACTCGTGGCGGGATACGCCCTACGAGCAGTACTTC
v_call: TRBV5-1; d_call: TRBD2; clone_size: NA; j_call: TRBJ2-7; cdr3_aa: CASSLGAGETYEQYF; cdr3_nt: TGCGCCAGCAGCTTGGGGGCGGGAGAGACCTACGAGCAGTACTTC
v_call: TRBV27; d_call: TRBD2; clone_size: few; j_call: TRBJ2-1; cdr3_aa: CASSSARTSGSGEQFF; cdr3_nt: TGTGCCAGCAGTTCGGCGAGGACTAGCGGGAGCGGTGAGCAGTTCTTC
v_call: TRBV27; d_call: TRBD2; clone_size: NA; j_call: TRBJ2-3; cdr3_aa: CASSPDGTNHYTQYF; cdr3_nt: TGTGCCAGCAGTCCGGACGGGACTAACCATTATACGCAGTATTTT
v_call: TRBV28; d_call: TRBD2; clone_size: NA; j_call: TRBJ2-7; cdr3_aa: CASTFSGGGRDEQYF; cdr3_nt: TGTGCCAGCACCTTCTCTGGGGGGGGTCGCGACGAGCAGTACTTC
v_call: TRBV28; d_call: NA; clone_size: NA; j_call: TRBJ2-2; cdr3_aa: CASSSAGAGGELFF; cdr3_nt: TGTGCCAGCAGCTCTGCGGGGGCGGGCGGGGAGCTGTTTTTT
v_call: TRBV11-3; d_call: NA; clone_size: few; j_call: TRBJ1-1; cdr3_aa: CASSSGGAVTEAFF; cdr3_nt: TGTGCCAGCAGCTCCGGCGGGGCGGTCACTGAAGCTTTCTTT
v_call: TRBV7-9; d_call: NA; clone_size: NA; j_call: TRBJ2-2; cdr3_aa: CASSYPSAATGELFF; cdr3_nt: TGTGCCAGCAGCTACCCCTCGGCGGCCACCGGGGAGCTGTTTTTT
v_call: TRBV6-1; d_call: NA; clone_size: NA; j_call: TRBJ2-2; cdr3_aa: CASRRLEVSGELFF; cdr3_nt: TGTGCCAGCAGAAGACTAGAGGTATCCGGGGAGCTGTTTTTT
v_call: TRBV11-3; d_call: NA; clone_size: NA; j_call: TRBJ2-5; cdr3_aa: CASSIDGQQQETQYF; cdr3_nt: TGTGCCAGCAGCATCGATGGGCAGCAACAAGAGACCCAGTACTTC
v_call: TRBV6-5; d_call: TRBD2; clone_size: NA; j_call: TRBJ2-5; cdr3_aa: CASKTLREPQETQYF; cdr3_nt: TGTGCCAGCAAGACCCTGCGGGAGCCACAAGAGACCCAGTACTTC
v_call: TRBV9; d_call: NA; clone_size: NA; j_call: TRBJ2-7; cdr3_aa: CASSVAASSYEQYF; cdr3_nt: TGTGCCAGCAGCGTGGCGGCTAGCTCCTACGAGCAGTACTTC
v_call: TRBV7-6; d_call: TRBD2; clone_size: few; j_call: TRBJ2-7; cdr3_aa: CASSLRDAGTTEQYF; cdr3_nt: TGTGCCAGCAGCCTCAGGGACGCGGGGACTACCGAGCAGTACTTC
v_call: TRBV11-3; d_call: NA; clone_size: NA; j_call: TRBJ1-1; cdr3_aa: CASSADRNTEAFF; cdr3_nt: TGTGCCAGCAGCGCGGACAGGAACACTGAAGCTTTCTTT
v_call: TRBV5-4; d_call: NA; clone_size: NA; j_call: TRBJ1-1; cdr3_aa: CASSLGSFEGTEAFF; cdr3_nt: TGTGCCAGCAGCTTGGGGTCCTTCGAGGGCACTGAAGCTTTCTTT